The following is a T cell receptor beta chain sequence with its context. These data are taken from a study of blood T cell repertoires in COVID-19. Study summary: The samples span acute and convalescent COVID-19 from the United States, Italy and Spain. PBMCs, B-cell-depleted T cells, or T cells were the source of the cDNA or gDNA that made up the material.

From germline, CDR1 is SGDLS and CDR2 YYNGEE. V was trimmed by 0 bases and J by 6 bases, leaving 10 bases between them. The CDR3 contains 14 residues. Under the authors' procedure: Researchers report that nucleated cell counts were estimated from reference gene primer amplification. TCRdb keeps only in-frame clones here, not all; method: immunoSEQ multiplex PCR. D and trimming come from the DNA, and the V and J calls and clone size come from that table. The sample lists fewer than 300,000 clones, around 87% occurring once. The receptor's source is a woman in her thirties or forties who had recovered from COVID-19. This rearrangement joins TRBV9 to TRBJ1-5; tentative D call: TRBD1 (5 bases). Sequenced material: peripheral blood. This chain's CDR3 is CASSVDKGFQPQHF. The CDR3 nucleotides read TGTGCCAGCAGCGTAGACAAGGGGTTTCAGCCCCAGCATTTT.